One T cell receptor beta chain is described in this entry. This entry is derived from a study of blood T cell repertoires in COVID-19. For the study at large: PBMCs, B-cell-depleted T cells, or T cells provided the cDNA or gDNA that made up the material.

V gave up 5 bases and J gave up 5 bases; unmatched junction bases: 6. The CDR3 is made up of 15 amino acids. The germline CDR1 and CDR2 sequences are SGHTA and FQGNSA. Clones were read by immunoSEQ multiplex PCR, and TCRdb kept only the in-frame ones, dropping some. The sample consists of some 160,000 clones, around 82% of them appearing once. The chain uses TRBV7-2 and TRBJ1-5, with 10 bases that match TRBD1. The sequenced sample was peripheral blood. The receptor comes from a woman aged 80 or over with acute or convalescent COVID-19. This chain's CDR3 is CASSQRTGGDQPQHF. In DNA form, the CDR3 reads TGTGCCAGCAGCCAGCGGACAGGGGGGGATCAGCCCCAGCATTTT.